These 12 T cell receptor beta chains were all obtained from the same sample, sequenced in a study of T-cell memory formation after mild COVID-19. TCRdb processed the 5' RACE reads anew with MiXCR; each CDR3 protein has one entry. This table has around 110,000 distinct CDR3 sequences, approximately 15% appearing once. The sample consisted of PBMCs or a T cell subset sorted from them (not recorded which). The source is an adult woman who had mild COVID-19 (a few samples of this study predate the infection). Cell type and time point are not known.

This clonotype was detected a few times. The chain is built from TRBV19 and TRBJ1-1; D remains ambiguous. The ends were cut back, 5 bases at V and 0 bases at J, with 7 bases in the middle. The CDR3 spans 13 residues. Germline CDR1 LNHDA, CDR2 SQIVND (reference sequence). The DNA of the CDR3 is TGTGCCAGTAGTCCATGGATGAACACTGAAGCTTTCTTT. The encoded protein is CASSPWMNTEAFF. Variable domain in full (rest from reference TRBV19 and TRBJ1-1): DGGITQSPKYLFRKEGQNVTLSCEQNLNHDAMYWYRQDPGQGLRLIYYSQIVNDFQKGDIAEGYSVSREKKESFPLTVTSAQKNPTAFYLCASSPWMNTEAFFGQGTRLTVV.

The chain combines TRBV4-1 with TRBJ1-1, with 11 bases lining up with TRBD1. The trim removed 3 bases at V and 5 bases at J, leaving 8 bases unmatched. Germline CDR1 MGHRA, CDR2 YSYEKL. The CDR3 totals 16 residues. CDR3 residues: CASSQYGQGAGTEAFF. The CDR3 region has the DNA TGCGCCAGCAGCCAGTACGGACAGGGGGCAGGGACTGAAGCTTTCTTT.

V is TRBV4-3 and J is TRBJ2-1; 14 bases match TRBD2. Germline V gene sequence: CDR1 LGHNA, CDR2 YSLEER. CDR3 length: 15 residues. Trimming cost V 4 bases and J 8 bases; bases outside gene matches: 4. In DNA form, the CDR3 reads TGCGCCAGCAGCCTGGGACTAGCGGGAGCGGATGAGCAGTTCTTC. Encoded protein: CASSLGLAGADEQFF.

This clonotype was counted many times. The rearrangement joins TRBV7-9 to TRBJ1-5; D is unresolved. The CDR3 runs to 13 residues. Germline V gives CDR1 SEHNR, CDR2 FQNEAQ (reference sequence). V was pared by 1 base and J by 5 bases, with 6 bases between. CDR3 loop: CASSLETYQPQHF. CDR3 in DNA: TGTGCCAGCAGCTTAGAGACTTATCAGCCCCAGCATTTT.

The table lists this clonotype with a few counts. The gene calls are TRBV29-1 and TRBJ1-2; 7 bases are shared with TRBD1. V trimming: 7 bases; J trimming: 2 bases; junction bases outside the gene matches: 13. The CDR3 contains 15 residues. From germline, CDR1 is SQVTM and CDR2 ANQGSEA. This chain's CDR3 is CSARARDRENYGYTF. In DNA, the CDR3 is TGCAGCGCCCGCGCCCGGGACAGAGAAAACTATGGCTACACCTTC.

This clonotype was counted a few times. The rearrangement uses TRBV12-3 or TRBV12-4 and TRBJ2-5, with TRBD1 matching 7 bases. Unmatched junction bases numbered 4, after V lost 4 bases and J lost 2 bases. The CDR3 runs 14 residues. The CDR3 DNA reads as TGTGCCAGCAGTTACTACAGGGGACAAGAGACCCAGTACTTC. Its translation is CASSYYRGQETQYF.

About this clonotype: A clone one base away is much larger, so this may be a read error. This sequence joins TRBV7-9 and TRBJ2-3; D ambiguous. The V gene's germline CDR1 is SEHNR and CDR2 FQNEAQ (reference sequence). Trimming removed 8 bases from V and 2 bases from J, with 5 bases in between. CDR3 length: 11 residues. The CDR3 bases are TGTGCCAGCGGTTACACAGATACGCAGTATTTT. It encodes CASGYTDTQYF.

The chain links TRBV29-1 to TRBJ1-1, with 8 nucleotides matching TRBD1. Germline V gene lookup returns CDR1 SQVTM and CDR2 ANQGSEA. CDR3 length equals 14 residues. The ends lost 7 bases at V and 1 base at J; junction bases unmatched: 8. In nucleotides, the CDR3 is TGCAGCGAGGGGACAGGCTGGGGGAACACTGAAGCTTTCTTT. Protein: CSEGTGWGNTEAFF.

This clonotype has only a few counts. CDR3 amino acids: CASSSPRQGPNTEAFF. Written as DNA, the CDR3 is TGTGCCAGCAGCTCCCCTCGACAGGGCCCGAACACTGAAGCTTTCTTT. This chain uses TRBV7-2 with TRBJ1-1, with 7 bases that match TRBD1. Germline V lookup: CDR1 SGHTA, CDR2 FQGNSA. Trimming cost V 4 bases and J 1 base; bases outside gene matches: 9. CDR3 length equals 16 residues.

J is TRBJ2-5 and V is TRBV24-1; 9 nucleotides agree with TRBD1. The V segment lost 3 bases and the J segment 0 bases; nucleotides outside the gene matches: 4. Per germline, CDR1 KGHDR and CDR2 SFDVKD. The CDR3 loop spans 16 amino acids. CDR3 bases: TGTGCCACCAGTGATGACAGGGGGAGATACCAAGAGACCCAGTACTTC. It encodes CATSDDRGRYQETQYF.

The CDR3 here is CASSARILEKLFF. The CDR3 DNA sequence: TGTGCCAGCAGTGCCCGGATACTAGAAAAACTGTTTTTT. This chain links TRBV12-3 or TRBV12-4 with TRBJ1-4; unclear D gene. Trimming took 5 bases from V and 8 from J, leaving 12 bases between them. This CDR3 spans 13 amino acids.

This clonotype was counted at least ten times. This chain links TRBV6-1 with TRBJ2-2; 8 bases agree with TRBD1. The CDR3 has 13 residues. J lost 5 bases, V lost 6 bases, and 2 bases had no gene match. The germline V gene has CDR1 MNHNS and CDR2 SASEGT. The CDR3 sequence: CASRQGETGELFF. Here the CDR3 DNA reads TGTGCCAGCAGACAGGGGGAAACCGGGGAGCTGTTTTTT.